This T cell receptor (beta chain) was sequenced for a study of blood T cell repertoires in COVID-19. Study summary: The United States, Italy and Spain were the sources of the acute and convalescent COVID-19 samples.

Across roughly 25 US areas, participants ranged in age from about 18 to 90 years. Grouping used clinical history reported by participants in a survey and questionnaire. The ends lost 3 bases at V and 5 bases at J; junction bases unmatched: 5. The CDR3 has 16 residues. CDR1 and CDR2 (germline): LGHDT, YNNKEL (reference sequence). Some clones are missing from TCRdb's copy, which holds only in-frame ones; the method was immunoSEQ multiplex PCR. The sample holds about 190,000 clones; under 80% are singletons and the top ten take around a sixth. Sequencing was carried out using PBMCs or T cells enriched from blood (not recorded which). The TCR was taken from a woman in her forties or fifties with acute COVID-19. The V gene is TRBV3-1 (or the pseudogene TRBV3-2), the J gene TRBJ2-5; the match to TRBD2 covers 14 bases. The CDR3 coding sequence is TGTGCCAGCAGCCATACGACTAGCGGGGGGGCGGAGACCCAGTACTTC. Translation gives CASSHTTSGGAETQYF.